The subject of this entry is one T cell receptor (beta chain). Germline V CDR1 and CDR2: SGHRS, YFSETQ. The CDR3 is 17 residues long. V was pared by 6 bases and J by 3 bases, with 22 bases between. The sample originates from a study of cytomegalovirus exposure and HLA in healthy donors. Amplification used 60 Vbeta primers and 13 Jbeta primers. Only in-frame clones appear in the TCRdb table, and some are missing; sequencing was by immunoSEQ multiplex PCR. The top ten hold 7% of the sample, which has 110,000 to 150,000 clones, roughly four fifths seen once. The chain combines TRBV5-1 with TRBJ2-1; TRBD2 might be the D (7 bases). Sequencing was done on a sample of PBMCs. The TCR comes from a man aged 30-40 years in good health and CMV-seronegative. CDR3 coding DNA: TGCGCCAGCACCCAAATTGGGGGGGGCTTTTACTACAATGAGCAGTTCTTC. Translation gives CASTQIGGGFYYNEQFF.